The 10 T cell receptor beta chains reported below all come from one sample, sequenced in a study of shared clonotypes between healthy human individuals (dated by TCRdb to 2018 to 2021). CD8 naive samples consisted of CD45RO-negative cells that were positively selected for CCR7, yielding a CD45RA+CCR7+ population without TemRA cells. The method behind the library was the immunoSEQ multiplex PCR assay. TCRdb took this table from immuneACCESS and kept in-frame rearrangements with V and J called. Such tables lack part of the clones; where checked against another copy, unresolved V genes explain under half of the gap, and the rest is unexplained. The sample table shows roughly 2,000,000 clones, and about 95% are seen once. Under 1.5% of the sample lies in the top ten. Sequencing input: naive CD8+ T cells sorted from blood. The cell subset or site label here, explained by the study, means: CD45RA+CCR7+. Receptor source: a man in his late teens or twenties in good health.

V gene TRBV4-1 combines with J gene TRBJ2-1, with 7 bases fitting TRBD2. Germline V gene data show CDR1 as MGHRA and CDR2 as YSYEKL. The CDR3 is 15 amino acids. The V gene end was trimmed by 1 base and the J gene end by 6 bases; junction bases not matched to a gene: 6. The CDR3 loop is CASSQASGRGNEQFF. CDR3 DNA sequence: TGCGCCAGCAGCCAAGCTAGCGGAAGGGGCAATGAGCAGTTCTTC.

The gene calls are TRBV5-1 and TRBJ1-4, with D possibly TRBD1 on 5 matching bases. The CDR3 runs 16 residues. Trimming took off 0 bases at V and 2 bases at J, with 11 bases between the two ends. Per the germline V gene, CDR1 is SGHRS and CDR2 is YFSETQ. CDR3 sequence: CASSLGQMPTNEKLFF. In DNA, the CDR3 is TGCGCCAGCAGCTTGGGACAGATGCCGACTAATGAAAAACTGTTTTTT. Complete variable domain (other parts from reference TRBV5-1 and TRBJ1-4): KAGVTQTPRYLIKTRGQQVTLSCSPISGHRSVSWYQQTPGQGLQFLFEYFSETQRNKGNFPGRFSGRQFSNSRSEMNVSTLELGDSALYLCASSLGQMPTNEKLFFGSGTQLSVL.

This chain connects TRBV7-8 to TRBJ2-7; D is undetermined. Trimming removed 1 base from V and 3 bases from J, with 13 bases in between. The CDR3 sequence is 15 residues long. Germline V gene data show CDR1 as SGHVS and CDR2 as FQNEAQ. DNA of the CDR3: TGTGCCAGCAGCTTAGAGGGAAGAGGCTTCTACGAGCAGTACTTC. Protein: CASSLEGRGFYEQYF.

This chain connects TRBV5-8 to TRBJ1-4; D unclear. Germline V gives CDR1 SGHTS, CDR2 YDEGEE. The CDR3 is made up of 15 amino acids. V was cut by 0 bases and J by 0 bases, with 6 bases left in between. The CDR3, as DNA: TGTGCCAGCAGCTTGGGGTCAGCAACTAATGAAAAACTGTTTTTT. It translates to CASSLGSATNEKLFF.

The J gene is TRBJ1-1, the V gene TRBV6-6; TRBD1 is a possible D gene (6 bases). V was pared by 2 bases and J by 3 bases, with 16 bases between. The CDR3 is made up of 16 amino acids. The germline V gene has CDR1 MNHNY and CDR2 SVGAGI (reference sequence). The CDR3 region has the DNA TGTGCCAGCAGTTACGGTAGGGGGTATGAGGACACTGAAGCTTTCTTT. This sequence encodes CASSYGRGYEDTEAFF.

The J gene is TRBJ2-7, the V gene TRBV21-1; TRBD1 reflects the table's D call only, with no check against the DNA. TRBV21-1 is an annotated pseudogene. This CDR3 has 16 amino acids. The CDR3 sequence is CASTPEGVLYSYEQYF. The CDR3 DNA follows: TGTGCCAGCACCCCTGAGGGGGTTTTATACTCCTACGAGCAGTACTTC.

The J gene is TRBJ2-7, the V gene TRBV5-1; D is perhaps TRBD2 (7 bases). The germline gives CDR1 SGHRS, CDR2 YFSETQ. CDR3 length: 17 residues. V lost 5 bases and J lost 3, with 24 bases in between. The CDR3 loop reads CASRDGGPAGEGYEQYF. The DNA for the CDR3 is TGCGCCAGCAGGGACGGGGGGCCGGCCGGGGAGGGCTACGAGCAGTACTTC.

The chain combines TRBV5-1 with TRBJ2-1; 11 bases align to TRBD2. V shed 0 bases and J 7 bases; nucleotides not matched to a gene: 9. Germline assignment: CDR1 SGHRS and CDR2 YFSETQ. This CDR3 spans 17 amino acids. The CDR3 loop reads CASSLALAGGPKNEQFF. CDR3 sequence (DNA): TGCGCCAGCAGCTTGGCCTTAGCGGGAGGGCCTAAGAATGAGCAGTTCTTC.

To note about this clone: In the same sample, other DNA sequences code for this CDR3. The gene calls are TRBV6-5 and TRBJ1-1, with unresolved D. Germline-derived CDR1 and CDR2 are MNHEY and SVGAGI. There are 13 residues in the CDR3. The V end lost 0 bases, the J end lost 5 bases, and 7 bases lay between the germline ends. The chain's CDR3 is CASSYSQGTEAFF. The CDR3 nucleotides read TGTGCCAGCAGTTACTCGCAAGGGACTGAAGCTTTCTTT.

V and J are TRBV6-1 and TRBJ1-1; D uncertain. The CDR3 consists of 16 residues. The V gene's germline CDR1 is MNHNS and CDR2 SASEGT. The V and J ends lost 2 bases and 4 bases respectively, with 17 bases between them. The CDR3 sequence: CASSEPGEATGTEAFF. For the CDR3, the DNA is TGTGCCAGCAGTGAACCTGGTGAGGCTACGGGCACTGAAGCTTTCTTT.